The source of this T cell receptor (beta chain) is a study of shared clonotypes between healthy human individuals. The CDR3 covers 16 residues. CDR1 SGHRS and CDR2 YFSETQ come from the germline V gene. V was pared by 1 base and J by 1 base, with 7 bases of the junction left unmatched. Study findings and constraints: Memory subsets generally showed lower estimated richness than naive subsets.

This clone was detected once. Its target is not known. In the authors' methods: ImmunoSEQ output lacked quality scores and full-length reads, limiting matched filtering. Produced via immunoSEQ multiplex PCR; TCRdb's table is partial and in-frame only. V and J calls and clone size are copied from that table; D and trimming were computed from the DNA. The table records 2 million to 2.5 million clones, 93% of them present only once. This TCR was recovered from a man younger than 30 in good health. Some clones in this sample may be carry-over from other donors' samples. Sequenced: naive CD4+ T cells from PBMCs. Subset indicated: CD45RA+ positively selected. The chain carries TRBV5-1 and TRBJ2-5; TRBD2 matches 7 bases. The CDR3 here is CASSLPAGTSQETQYF. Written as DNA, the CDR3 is TGCGCCAGCAGCTTGCCAGCGGGAACGTCCCAAGAGACCCAGTACTTC.